Listed here are 25 T cell receptor beta chains from one sample, sequenced in a study of vaccination effects on CD4 cells after COVID-19. Antigen-specific CD4+ T cells were expanded with viral peptide pools in the ViraFEST assay before sequencing. Scientists isolated CD4+ T cells after an approximately 10-day culture period ended. The infection with SARS-CoV-2 (confirmed by PCR) occurred in this person between March and December 2020. These receptors' antigens are unknown. The repertoire was sequenced with immunoSEQ multiplex PCR; TCRdb's copy has only in-frame clones and lacks some. The table lists some 38,000 clones, around 72% of them singletons. Sequencing was performed on CD4+ T cells from PBMCs cultured with HCoV-NL63 spike peptides, taken before COVID-19 vaccination. These TCRs come from a human donor who had a prior SARS-CoV-2 infection.

The genes are TRBV18 and TRBJ2-7, with TRBD2 matching over 11 bases. The ends lost 1 base at V and 6 bases at J; junction bases unmatched: 8. The germline V gene has CDR1 KGHSH and CDR2 LQKENI. The CDR3 sequence is 16 residues long. The CDR3: CASSPLSSGRTVEQYF. CDR3 sequence (DNA): TGTGCCAGCTCACCACTTTCTAGCGGGAGGACCGTCGAGCAGTACTTC.

The chain carries TRBV7-2 and TRBJ2-7; D gene unclear. From germline, CDR1 is SGHTA and CDR2 FQGNSA. The length of the CDR3 is 13 residues. The V gene lost 5 bases and the J gene lost 2 bases, with 10 bases spanning the gap. Here the CDR3 reads CASSPPSTYEQYF. In nucleotides, the CDR3 is TGTGCCAGCAGCCCCCCGTCGACCTACGAGCAGTACTTC.

This clone came up a few times. The gene calls are TRBV5-6 and TRBJ2-2; 8 nucleotides agree with TRBD2. The CDR3 runs to 17 residues. Trimming took 6 bases from V and 2 from J; bases not matched to a gene: 12. CDR1 is SGHDT, CDR2 YYEEEE, per germline. The CDR3: CASTVGLRGDNTGELFF. The CDR3 DNA reads as TGTGCCAGCACCGTAGGCCTGCGGGGGGATAACACCGGGGAGCTGTTTTTT.

This clone was found a few times. The chain has TRBV4-1 and TRBJ1-4; 10 bases align to TRBD1. After removal of 4 bases from V and 6 bases from J, the junction contained 5 bases not matched to a gene. Per the germline V gene, CDR1 is MGHRA and CDR2 is YSYEKL. The CDR3 loop spans 15 amino acids. The CDR3 DNA reads TGCGCCAGCAGCCTCGAGGGGACAGGGGATGAAAAACTGTTTTTT. This gives the protein CASSLEGTGDEKLFF.

This sequence joins TRBV6-6 and TRBJ2-7, with 7 nucleotides matching TRBD1. J gave up 5 bases and V 1 base, and 2 bases lay outside the gene matches. The length of the CDR3 is 13 residues. Germline CDR1 is MNHNY and CDR2 is SVGAGI (reference sequence). CDR3 loop: CASSYYRGDEQYF. CDR3 nucleotide sequence: TGTGCCAGCAGTTACTACAGGGGCGACGAGCAGTACTTC.

The chain recombines TRBV5-1 with TRBJ1-4; unclear D gene. V lost 1 base and J 5 bases, leaving 15 bases between the germline ends. The CDR3 length is 16 residues. The germline V gene has CDR1 SGHRS and CDR2 YFSETQ. The CDR3 is CASSLSVPGVNEKLFF. The DNA of the CDR3 is TGCGCCAGCAGCTTGAGTGTGCCTGGAGTGAATGAAAAACTGTTTTTT.

This rearrangement joins TRBV4-3 to TRBJ2-3; possible D gene TRBD1, 6 bases. CDR1 LGHNA and CDR2 YSLEER come from the germline V gene. The V end was cut by 4 bases, the J end by 6 bases, with 14 bases between. This CDR3 contains 14 residues. The DNA of the CDR3 is TGCGCCAGCAGCCTACAGGGTTACGGGGATACGCAGTATTTT. Its translation: CASSLQGYGDTQYF.

Only a few counts were recorded for this clone. This chain joins TRBV6-2 or TRBV6-3 and TRBJ1-1; D remains unclear. Between the trimmed V and J ends, which lost 5 bases and 1 base, there was a span of 20 bases. CDR1 and CDR2 (germline): MNHEY, SVGEGT. The CDR3 length is 17 residues. CDR3 in amino acids: CASSLARFGLTNTEAFF. The CDR3 region has the DNA TGTGCCAGCAGTCTAGCTAGGTTCGGACTCACGAACACTGAAGCTTTCTTT.

This chain joins TRBV18 and TRBJ2-1, with TRBD2 matching over 11 bases. Germline V gives CDR1 KGHSH, CDR2 LQKENI. This CDR3 comprises 18 residues. The trim removed 4 bases at V and 5 bases at J, leaving 13 bases unmatched. CDR3 loop: CASSRFAGLAGGNNEQFF. CDR3 DNA: TGTGCCAGCTCACGGTTCGCAGGTCTAGCGGGAGGTAACAATGAGCAGTTCTTC.

This clone occurred a few times. The chain links TRBV7-9 to TRBJ1-6, with TRBD1 as a possible D gene (5 bases). V dropped 5 bases and J dropped 7 bases, with 12 bases sitting between them. The CDR3 extends over 14 amino acids. CDR1 SEHNR and CDR2 FQNEAQ come from the germline V gene (reference sequence). CDR3 DNA: TGTGCCAGCAGCGTCAGGGCAGGGAATTCACCCCTCCACTTT. It encodes CASSVRAGNSPLHF.

The chain employs TRBV3-1 (or the pseudogene TRBV3-2) and TRBJ2-7; TRBD2 matches 9 bases. With V trimmed by 4 bases and J by 3 bases, 4 bases remained unmatched. CDR1 is LGHDT, CDR2 YNNKEL, per germline (reference sequence). The CDR3 loop spans 14 amino acids. In DNA form, the CDR3 reads TGTGCCAGCAGCCTACGGACTAGCGTCTACGAGCAGTACTTC. It codes for CASSLRTSVYEQYF.

The V and J genes are TRBV7-9 and TRBJ2-7; D not certain. Looked up from germline, CDR1 is SEHNR and CDR2 is FQNEAQ (reference sequence). This CDR3 region has 12 residues. Deletions cut 0 bases from V and 6 bases from J, with 6 bases between. CDR3 sequence reads: CASSLAQGEQYF. CDR3 nucleotide sequence: TGTGCCAGCAGCTTAGCGCAAGGCGAGCAGTACTTC.

This chain uses TRBV9 with TRBJ1-2; D is uncertain. The CDR3 is 14 residues long. With 1 base removed from V and 4 bases from J, the gap between germline ends came to 11 bases. Per germline, CDR1 SGDLS and CDR2 YYNGEE. CDR3 nucleotides: TGTGCCAGCAGCGTATCCCCCTTGACCTATGGCTACACCTTC. The encoded protein is CASSVSPLTYGYTF.

The rearrangement joins TRBV18 to TRBJ1-1; no definite D call. This CDR3 region has 13 residues. CDR1 is KGHSH, CDR2 LQKENI, per germline. V was pared by 0 bases and J by 9 bases, with 11 bases between. Here the CDR3 reads CASSPPIRAQAFF. CDR3 DNA: TGTGCCAGCTCACCACCAATTAGGGCCCAAGCTTTCTTT.

The rearrangement joins TRBV18 to TRBJ1-1; weak D call: TRBD1 (5 bases). Germline V gene lookup returns CDR1 KGHSH and CDR2 LQKENI. This CDR3 has 15 residues. Deletions cut 0 bases from V and 5 bases from J, with 13 bases between. CDR3 bases: TGTGCCAGCTCACCACCGGGCCAGGGCGGGACTGAAGCTTTCTTT. Its protein is CASSPPGQGGTEAFF.

The rearrangement uses TRBV4-3 and TRBJ2-5, with 9 bases aligning to TRBD2. The V and J ends lost 0 bases and 5 bases, in that order; junction bases with no gene match: 10. Germline CDR1 reads LGHNA; CDR2 reads YSLEER. This CDR3 region has 17 residues. Written as DNA, the CDR3 is TGCGCCAGCAGCCAAGAGGCGATAGCGGGAGTGGGGGAGACCCAGTACTTC. Translation: CASSQEAIAGVGETQYF.

The chain links TRBV2 to TRBJ2-1; possible D gene TRBD2, 6 bases. Trimming left V 4 bases short and J 2 bases short, with 6 bases between. CDR1 is SNHLY, CDR2 FYNNEI, per germline. The CDR3 is made up of 13 amino acids. This chain's CDR3 is CASSGTTYNEQFF. DNA of the CDR3: TGTGCCAGCAGTGGGACTACCTACAATGAGCAGTTCTTC.

The V and J genes are TRBV5-1 and TRBJ1-2, with 9 bases identical to TRBD1. This CDR3 has 15 residues. V dropped 5 bases and J dropped 7; count of bases not matched to a gene: 12. CDR1 SGHRS and CDR2 YFSETQ come from the germline V gene. The CDR3 DNA reads TGCGCCAGCAGTAGGGGACAGGGAGACTTGGCTGGCTACACCTTC. It translates to CASSRGQGDLAGYTF. The variable domain in full, completed from reference TRBV5-1 and TRBJ1-2, reads KAGVTQTPRYLIKTRGQQVTLSCSPISGHRSVSWYQQTPGQGLQFLFEYFSETQRNKGNFPGRFSGRQFSNSRSEMNVSTLELGDSALYLCASSRGQGDLAGYTFGSGTRLTVV.

V is TRBV6-5 and J is TRBJ2-7; 7 bases align to TRBD1. J was trimmed by 5 bases and V by 5 bases; bases with no gene match: 9. The germline V gene encodes CDR1 MNHEY and CDR2 SVGAGI. This CDR3 region has 14 residues. CDR3 sequence: CASSQPGGWDEQYF. The CDR3 DNA reads TGTGCCAGCAGTCAGCCAGGGGGTTGGGACGAGCAGTACTTC.

The J gene is TRBJ2-2, the V gene TRBV7-2; 7 bases agree with TRBD1. The CDR3 is made up of 15 amino acids. The trim removed 5 bases at V and 6 bases at J, leaving 9 bases unmatched. Per germline, CDR1 SGHTA and CDR2 FQGNSA. As DNA, the CDR3 is TGTGCCAGCAGCCCTAGGGGGCGGGCCTCCGGGGAGCTGTTTTTT. Residues: CASSPRGRASGELFF.

This chain connects TRBV7-9 to TRBJ1-1, with D tentatively TRBD1 (5 bases). The CDR3 covers 14 residues. V was pared by 4 bases and J by 5 bases, with 14 bases between. Germline values: CDR1 SEHNR, CDR2 FQNEAQ (reference sequence). CDR3 amino acids: CASSYDSWGTEAFF. CDR3 DNA sequence: TGTGCCAGCAGCTACGACAGCTGGGGGACTGAAGCTTTCTTT.

CDR3 region: CASSPLDWTDPIQYF. DNA for the CDR3: TGTGCCAGCTCACCACTGGACTGGACAGACCCAATTCAGTACTTC. The rearrangement uses TRBV18 and TRBJ2-4; weak D call: TRBD1 (6 bases). This CDR3 region has 15 residues. V lost 1 base and J 10 bases, leaving 17 bases between the germline ends. CDR1 is KGHSH and CDR2 is LQKENI in the germline V gene.

The V gene is TRBV18, the J gene TRBJ2-5, with a tentative D call TRBD2 (5 bases). The germline V gene encodes CDR1 KGHSH and CDR2 LQKENI. V lost 3 bases and J lost 1, with 9 bases in between. The CDR3 has 14 amino acids. The CDR3 sequence is CASSPRATQETQYF. DNA for the CDR3: TGTGCCAGCTCACCGCGGGCCACCCAAGAGACCCAGTACTTC. Based on the CDR3 plus reference TRBV18 and TRBJ2-5, the full variable domain is NAGVMQNPRHLVRRRGQEARLRCSPMKGHSHVYWYRQLPEEGLKFMVYLQKENIIDESGMPKERFSAEFPKEGPSILRIQQVVRGDSAAYFCASSPRATQETQYFGPGTRLLVL.

The rearrangement joins TRBV5-5 to TRBJ1-2; D is perhaps TRBD1 (5 bases). Trimming removed 4 bases from V and 3 bases from J, with 13 bases in between. The CDR3 length is 14 residues. The germline V gene encodes CDR1 SGHKS and CDR2 YYEKEE (reference sequence). The CDR3 coding sequence is TGTGCCAGCAGCCGCGGGGGAGTTTACTATGGCTACACCTTC. It codes for CASSRGGVYYGYTF. The whole variable domain, remainder taken from reference TRBV5-5 and TRBJ1-2, is DAGVTQSPTHLIKTRGQQVTLRCSPISGHKSVSWYQQVLGQGPQFIFQYYEKEERGRGNFPDRFSARQFPNYSSELNVNALLLGDSALYLCASSRGGVYYGYTFGSGTRLTVV.

In this sample, this clone turned up a few times. The genes are TRBV11-3 and TRBJ1-1, with a possible D match to TRBD1 (5 bases). CDR1 is SGHNT and CDR2 is YENEEA in the germline V gene. V gave up 5 bases and J gave up 3 bases, with 16 bases separating them. The CDR3 length is 15 residues. CDR3 loop: CASSPSRVGDTEAFF. The CDR3 DNA reads TGTGCCAGCAGCCCCAGCCGGGTGGGGGACACTGAAGCTTTCTTT.